The sequence of this TCR beta chain was determined in a study of blood T cell repertoires in COVID-19. Measured with immunoSEQ multiplex PCR; TCRdb has only the in-frame clones, and not every one. The sample lists tens of thousands of clones; approximately 87% were seen once. Germline trimming cut 8 bases from V and 2 bases from J; bases unmatched to any gene: 2. CDR1 is MNHEY, CDR2 SMNVEV, per germline (reference sequence). There are 12 residues in the CDR3. The sequence was collected from a woman at least 80 years old with COVID-19, enrolled during active disease. What was sequenced was peripheral blood. The J gene is TRBJ2-7, the V gene TRBV27, with 8 bases matching TRBD1. The CDR3 DNA follows: TGTGCCAGCCAGGGGGCAGCCTACGAGCAGTACTTC. Translation: CASQGAAYEQYF.